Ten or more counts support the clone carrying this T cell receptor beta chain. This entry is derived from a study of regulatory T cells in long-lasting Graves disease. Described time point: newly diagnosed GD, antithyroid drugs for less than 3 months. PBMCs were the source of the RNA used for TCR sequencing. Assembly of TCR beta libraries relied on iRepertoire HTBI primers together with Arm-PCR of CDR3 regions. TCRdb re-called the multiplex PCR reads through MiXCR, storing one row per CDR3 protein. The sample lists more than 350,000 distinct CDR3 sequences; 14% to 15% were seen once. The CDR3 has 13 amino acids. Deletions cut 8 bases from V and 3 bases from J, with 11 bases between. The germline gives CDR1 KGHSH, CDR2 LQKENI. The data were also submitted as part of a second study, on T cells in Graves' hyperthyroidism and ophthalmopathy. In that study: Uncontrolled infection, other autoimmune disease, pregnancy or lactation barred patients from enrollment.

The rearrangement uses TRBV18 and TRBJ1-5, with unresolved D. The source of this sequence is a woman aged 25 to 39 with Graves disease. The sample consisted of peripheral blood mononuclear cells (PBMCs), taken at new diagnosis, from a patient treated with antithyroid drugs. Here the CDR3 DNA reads TGTGCCAGCAGCCCAGGTATCAATCAGCCCCAGCATTTT. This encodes CASSPGINQPQHF.